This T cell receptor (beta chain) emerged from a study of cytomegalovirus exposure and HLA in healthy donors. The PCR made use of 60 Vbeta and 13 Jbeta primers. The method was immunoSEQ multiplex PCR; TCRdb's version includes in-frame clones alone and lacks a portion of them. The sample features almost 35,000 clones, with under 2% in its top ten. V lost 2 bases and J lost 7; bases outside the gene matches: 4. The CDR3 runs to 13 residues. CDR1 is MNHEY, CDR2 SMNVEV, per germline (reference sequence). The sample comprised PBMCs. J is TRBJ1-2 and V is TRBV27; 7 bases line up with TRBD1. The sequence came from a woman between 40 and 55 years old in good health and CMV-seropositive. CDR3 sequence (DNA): TGTGCCAGCAGTTTACCGGGACAGCCTGGCTACACCTTC. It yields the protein CASSLPGQPGYTF.